This TCR beta chain was found in a study of blood T cell repertoires in COVID-19. Overall study: The United States, Italy and Spain supplied acute and convalescent COVID-19 samples.

Germline CDR1 reads ENHRY; CDR2 reads SYGVKD. V trimming: 10 bases; J trimming: 3 bases; junction bases outside the gene matches: 11. This CDR3 comprises 15 residues. Source study methods: Nucleated cell number was recorded as an estimate derived from reference gene primer amplification. TCRdb's table, derived via immunoSEQ multiplex PCR, lists solely in-frame clones and lacks some. V, J and clone size reflect that table, while D and trimming were determined from the DNA. The table lists tens of thousands of clones, about 90% of them singletons, with approximately 18% in the top ten. The chain combines TRBV10-3 with TRBJ1-1; 10 nucleotides match TRBD1. The origin of this receptor is a human donor in a cohort sampled during active COVID-19. Material: peripheral blood. The CDR3 is CATMRQGQGYTEAFF. In DNA form, the CDR3 reads TGTGCCACCATGCGGCAGGGACAGGGGTACACTGAAGCTTTCTTT.